This T cell receptor beta chain comes out of a study of T cell responses to AZD1222 COVID-19 vaccine. Findings of the study overall: Every sample of the repertoires postdated the peak T cell response. The study found vaccine-associated CD4 TCRs spanning spike, dominant at 160-218 and 743-854.

Concerning this clone itself: The target antigen is unknown.

Second-dose timings of about 4 or about 12 weeks were pooled. Only in-frame clones appear in the TCRdb table, and some are missing; sequencing was by immunoSEQ multiplex PCR. The sample comprises about 140,000 clones, more than 75% of which are singletons, and around 3.1% rests with the top ten. The TCR comes from an adult who received the AZD1222 COVID-19 vaccine. The source material was peripheral blood, sampled 28 days after the second AZD1222 dose.

The CDR3 DNA sequence: TGTGCCAGCAGCTCGGGGACAGGGGGTAGCAATCAGCCCCAGCATTTT. It codes for CASSSGTGGSNQPQHF. This chain joins TRBV13 and TRBJ1-5; 11 nucleotides line up with TRBD1. V trimming: 4 bases; J trimming: 0 bases; junction bases outside the gene matches: 2. The CDR3 has 16 amino acids. Germline V gene lookup returns CDR1 PRHDT and CDR2 FYEKMQ (reference sequence).